The sequence of this TCR beta chain was determined in a study of response to subunit inactivated influenza vaccine (dated 2018 in TCRdb). Some background on the complete study: The study used deep quantitative T cell receptor repertoire profiling to track responses to a trivalent subunit inactivated influenza vaccine.

Broader findings and caveats from the paper: The authors suggested that each seasonal influenza vaccination may recruit only a limited number of new T cells.

In regard to this clonotype: This clone's antigen is unknown. Base qualities were left out, and no much larger clone turns up one base away.

The CDR3 measures 15 amino acids from cysteine to phenylalanine. Only the CDR3 part of the read is kept: 45 bases, read in frame from the first base. CDR1 and CDR2 are read off the germline V gene as SGHTA and FQGNSA. Trimming takes 5 bases off V and 8 bases off J; junction bases not matched to a gene: 10. Receptor amplification or capture employed RT-PCR. Sequencing was carried out with an Illumina HiSeq 2500. TCRdb ran its own pipeline on the public reads, namely fastp trimming at Q25 and MiXCR clone calling, and kept in-frame beta chains. Merged by CDR3 protein, the rows form single entries marked with the most common genes and DNA. The sample table holds hundreds of thousands of distinct CDR3 sequences, of which roughly 20% were seen once. The top ten clones comprise 9.5% to 13% of the sample.

This material consisted of PBMCs from blood, taken 5 days after vaccination. This sequence was found in a middle-aged man who received an inactivated influenza vaccine. Donor details come from another sample of the same person, matched by shared clones. The chain is assembled from TRBV7-2 and TRBJ2-1, and 9 junctional nucleotides match TRBD1. The sequenced DNA is TGTGCCAGCAGCATCCGGGACAGGGTTCGGGATGAGCAGTTCTTC. It translates as CASSIRDRVRDEQFF.